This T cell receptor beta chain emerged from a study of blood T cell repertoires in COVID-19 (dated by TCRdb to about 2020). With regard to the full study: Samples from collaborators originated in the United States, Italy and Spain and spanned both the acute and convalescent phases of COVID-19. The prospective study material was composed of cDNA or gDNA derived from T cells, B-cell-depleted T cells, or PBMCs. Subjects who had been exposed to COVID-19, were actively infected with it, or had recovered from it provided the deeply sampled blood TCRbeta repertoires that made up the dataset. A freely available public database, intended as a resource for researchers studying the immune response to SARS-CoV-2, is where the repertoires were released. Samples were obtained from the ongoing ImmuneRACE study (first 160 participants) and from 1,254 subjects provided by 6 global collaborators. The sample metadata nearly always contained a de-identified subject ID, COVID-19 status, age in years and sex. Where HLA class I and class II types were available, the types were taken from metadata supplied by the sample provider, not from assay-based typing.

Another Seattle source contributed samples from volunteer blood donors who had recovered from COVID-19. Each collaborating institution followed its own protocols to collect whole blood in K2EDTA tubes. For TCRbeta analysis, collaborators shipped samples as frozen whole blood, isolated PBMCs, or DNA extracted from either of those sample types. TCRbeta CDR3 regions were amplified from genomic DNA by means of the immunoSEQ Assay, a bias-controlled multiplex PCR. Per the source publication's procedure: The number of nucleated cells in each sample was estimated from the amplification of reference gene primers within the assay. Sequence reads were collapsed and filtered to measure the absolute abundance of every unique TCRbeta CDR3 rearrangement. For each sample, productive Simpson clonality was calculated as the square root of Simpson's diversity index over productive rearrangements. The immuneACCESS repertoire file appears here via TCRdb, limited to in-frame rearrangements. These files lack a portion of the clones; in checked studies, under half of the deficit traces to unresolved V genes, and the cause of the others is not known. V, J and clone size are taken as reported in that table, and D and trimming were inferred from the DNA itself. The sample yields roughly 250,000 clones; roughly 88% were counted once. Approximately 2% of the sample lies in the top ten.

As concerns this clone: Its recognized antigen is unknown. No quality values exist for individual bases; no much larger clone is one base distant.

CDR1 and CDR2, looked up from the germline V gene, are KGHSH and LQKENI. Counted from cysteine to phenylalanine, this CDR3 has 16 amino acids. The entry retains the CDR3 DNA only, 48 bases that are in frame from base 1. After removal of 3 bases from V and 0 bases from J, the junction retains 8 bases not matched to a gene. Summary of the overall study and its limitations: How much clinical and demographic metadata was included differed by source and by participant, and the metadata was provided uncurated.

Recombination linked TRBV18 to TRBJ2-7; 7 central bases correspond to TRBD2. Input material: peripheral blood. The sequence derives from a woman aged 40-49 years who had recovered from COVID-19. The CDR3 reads CASSPARGGSSYEQYF. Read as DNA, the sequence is TGTGCCAGCTCACCGGCCCGGGGCGGGAGCTCCTACGAGCAGTACTTC.